Listed here are 22 T cell receptor beta chains from one sample, sequenced in a study of blood T cells in healthy people across ages. Through a sample-barcoded 5' primer and a J-beta primer mix, a second PCR was run for about 6 to 11 cycles. TCRdb reprocessed the 5' RACE reads via MiXCR and lists one record per CDR3 protein. The table lists 1.5 million to 2 million distinct CDR3 sequences, over 25% of them singletons. The sample taken for sequencing was blood. The receptor set was obtained from a woman under 40 in good health.

This chain joins TRBV2 and TRBJ1-4, with a possible D match to TRBD1 (5 bases). The CDR3 has 15 residues. Germline values: CDR1 SNHLY, CDR2 FYNNEI. V was trimmed by 2 bases and J by 8 bases, leaving 15 bases between them. The CDR3 is CASSELGASSEKLFF. The CDR3, as DNA: TGTGCCAGCAGTGAATTAGGGGCCTCAAGCGAAAAACTGTTTTTT.

This clonotype was detected ten times or more. In DNA form, the CDR3 reads TGTGCCACCGGGGGGATGACCTACGAGCAGTACTTC. It is translated as CATGGMTYEQYF. The V call is TRBV2, the J call TRBJ2-7; 7 positions match TRBD2. Germline trimming cut 10 bases from V and 2 bases from J; bases unmatched to any gene: 5. CDR3 size: 12 residues. Germline CDR1 reads SNHLY; CDR2 reads FYNNEI.

J is TRBJ2-7 and V is TRBV9; TRBD1 aligns across 7 bases. CDR1 SGDLS and CDR2 YYNGEE come from the germline V gene. V shed 0 bases and J 2 bases; nucleotides not matched to a gene: 5. This CDR3 comprises 15 residues. The CDR3 DNA reads as TGTGCCAGCAGCGTAGGGGACAGCACGACCTACGAGCAGTACTTC. Translation gives CASSVGDSTTYEQYF.

The chain combines TRBV20-1 with TRBJ2-3; TRBD2 aligns across 15 bases. Germline lookup yields CDR1 DFQATT and CDR2 SNEGSKA (reference sequence). This CDR3 is 15 amino acids long. The V and J ends lost 3 bases and 4 bases, in that order; junction bases with no gene match: 2. CDR3 residues: CSASGLAGGPDTQYF. The CDR3 region has the DNA TGCAGTGCTAGCGGACTAGCGGGGGGGCCAGATACGCAGTATTTT.

Only a few counts were recorded for this clonotype. The chain combines TRBV7-3 with TRBJ2-3, with 12 bases fitting TRBD2. With 4 bases clipped from V and 14 bases from J, the junction kept 13 bases outside the gene matches. CDR1 SGHTA and CDR2 FQGTGA come from the germline V gene. This CDR3 is built from 15 residues. DNA of the CDR3: TGTGCCAGCAGCTCGCCACCTCCTAGCGGGGGGGCTCTGTATTTT. It codes for CASSSPPPSGGALYF.

This clonotype has just a few counts. The gene calls are TRBV20-1 and TRBJ1-1; D not certain. Germline V gene data show CDR1 as DFQATT and CDR2 as SNEGSKA (reference sequence). The CDR3 is 13 amino acids. Trimming pared 2 bases from V and 1 base from J, leaving 8 bases between. CDR3 DNA sequence: TGCAGTGCTAGAACTATGAAGAACACTGAAGCTTTCTTT. This encodes CSARTMKNTEAFF.

The chain carries TRBV7-9 and TRBJ1-1; no clear D. CDR1 is SEHNR and CDR2 is FQNEAQ in the germline V gene (reference sequence). The CDR3 is made up of 15 amino acids. V shed 5 bases and J shed 1 base, with 14 bases lying between them. CDR3 loop: CASSQLGRTNTEAFF. The CDR3 DNA reads as TGTGCCAGCAGCCAGCTCGGTAGGACGAACACTGAAGCTTTCTTT.

As concerns this clonotype: A much larger clone lies a single base off, so this may be a read error. This rearrangement joins TRBV10-3 to TRBJ1-2, with D possibly being TRBD1 (6 bases). CDR3 length equals 11 residues. The V end was cut by 6 bases, the J end by 12 bases, with 14 bases between. Germline values: CDR1 ENHRY, CDR2 SYGVKD. The CDR3 nucleotides read TGTGCCATCAGCGAGGGGGGCGGCCACACCTTC. It encodes CAISEGGGHTF.

The gene calls are TRBV20-1 and TRBJ2-5, with D unclear. The ends were cut back, 5 bases at V and 6 bases at J, with 10 bases in the middle. Germline V gives CDR1 DFQATT, CDR2 SNEGSKA (reference sequence). This CDR3 has 11 amino acids. The CDR3 DNA reads as TGCAGTGCTGCAACCTCCCAGACCCAGTACTTC. The encoded protein is CSAATSQTQYF.

The sample holds a few counts of this clonotype. The chain has TRBV5-1 and TRBJ2-5; TRBD2 might be the D (5 bases). CDR1 and CDR2 from the germline V gene are SGHRS and YFSETQ. The V end was cut by 0 bases, the J end by 3 bases, with 12 bases between. The CDR3 is made up of 15 amino acids. DNA of the CDR3: TGCGCCAGCAGCTTGGCAATGACCGGGAAAGAGACCCAGTACTTC. This codes for CASSLAMTGKETQYF.

V gene TRBV12-3 or TRBV12-4 combines with J gene TRBJ1-1, with a possible D match to TRBD1 (6 bases). This CDR3 comprises 13 residues. Trimming took 6 bases from V and 3 from J, leaving 11 bases between them. CDR3 sequence (DNA): TGTGCCAGCAGAATGAGGGGGGACACTGAAGCTTTCTTT. Residues: CASRMRGDTEAFF.

The chain has TRBV4-1 and TRBJ2-7; D gene ambiguous. The CDR3 has 14 residues. Germline CDR1 and CDR2: MGHRA and YSYEKL. The V end lost 1 base, the J end lost 6 bases, and 13 bases lay between the germline ends. This chain's CDR3 is CASSQAQAWGEQYF. As DNA, the CDR3 is TGCGCCAGCAGCCAAGCGCAGGCCTGGGGCGAGCAGTACTTC.

This clonotype was observed a handful of times. Germline and junction disagree at one end, which may indicate a read error. This chain connects TRBV7-3 to TRBJ1-4; possible D gene TRBD1, 6 bases. Germline loops: CDR1 SGHTA, CDR2 FQGTGA. The CDR3 contains 15 residues. CDR3 region: CASSLTGQPNEKLFF. As DNA, the CDR3 is TGCGCCAGCAGCTTGACAGGCCAACCTAATGAAAAACTGTTTTTT.

The table lists this clonotype with a few counts. The chain has TRBV29-1 and TRBJ1-5, with D maybe TRBD1 (6 bases). The germline gives CDR1 SQVTM, CDR2 ANQGSEA. This CDR3 has 16 amino acids. Trimming removed 8 bases from V and 0 bases from J, with 20 bases in between. CDR3 nucleotides: TGCAGCCCTCCCTCTTACAGGGCGTGTAGCAATCAGCCCCAGCATTTT. It yields the protein CSPPSYRACSNQPQHF.

V is TRBV4-1 and J is TRBJ2-7; 9 bases map to TRBD1. CDR1 is MGHRA, CDR2 YSYEKL, per germline. The CDR3 has 16 amino acids. The V segment lost 2 bases and the J segment 7 bases; nucleotides outside the gene matches: 12. The CDR3 DNA reads as TGCGCCAGCAGCCAAAGTGTCGGGACAGGGACGCGGGAGCAGTACTTC. Protein sequence: CASSQSVGTGTREQYF.

The rearrangement joins TRBV24-1 to TRBJ2-4; a weak D match, TRBD2 (6 bases). There are 14 residues in the CDR3. The V end lost 5 bases, the J end lost 13 bases, and 20 bases lay between the germline ends. CDR1 KGHDR and CDR2 SFDVKD come from the germline V gene. This CDR3 is CATSAAGTPNEQYF. The CDR3 DNA sequence: TGTGCCACCAGTGCTGCCGGGACTCCCAATGAGCAGTACTTC.

The count of this clonotype is one. This chain links TRBV9 with TRBJ2-2; D is undetermined. The germline V gene encodes CDR1 SGDLS and CDR2 YYNGEE. The CDR3 contains 12 residues. The V and J ends lost 3 bases and 7 bases respectively, with 7 bases between them. The CDR3 DNA follows: TGTGCCAGCAGCGCCCGAGGCGGGGAGCTGTTTTTT. Residues: CASSARGGELFF.

This clonotype was counted a few times. V and J are TRBV12-3 or TRBV12-4 and TRBJ1-1; perhaps TRBD1 as D (6 bases). Trimming removed 6 bases at V and 3 bases at J, with 14 bases between. This CDR3 has 14 residues. Written as DNA, the CDR3 is TGTGCCAGCAGACAGGGCCGAAAGTACACTGAAGCTTTCTTT. It yields the protein CASRQGRKYTEAFF.

As to this clonotype: A clone one base away is much larger, so this may be a read error. The V and J genes are TRBV11-2 and TRBJ2-1, with TRBD1 matching 7 bases. The length of the CDR3 is 12 residues. Germline-derived CDR1 and CDR2 are SGHAT and FQNNGV. Trimming took 5 bases from V and 12 from J; bases not matched to a gene: 7. This CDR3 reads CASSPSWDRQFF. Here the CDR3 DNA reads TGTGCCAGCAGCCCATCCTGGGACAGGCAGTTCTTC.

This clonotype was recorded at least ten times. This chain connects TRBV29-1 to TRBJ2-3; D is perhaps TRBD2 (6 bases). V dropped 7 bases and J dropped 4 bases, with 12 bases sitting between them. This CDR3 is 12 amino acids long. Germline V CDR1 and CDR2: SQVTM, ANQGSEA. As DNA, the CDR3 is TGCAGCGACCGAGGGGACTCAGATACGCAGTATTTT. This encodes CSDRGDSDTQYF.

There are a few counts of this clonotype. J is TRBJ2-1 and V is TRBV11-2, with 8 bases aligning to TRBD2. Germline V gene lookup returns CDR1 SGHAT and CDR2 FQNNGV. The length of the CDR3 is 20 residues. Unmatched junction bases numbered 13, after V lost 0 bases and J lost 0 bases. This CDR3 is CASSLDGSPSGFSSYNEQFF. CDR3 bases: TGTGCCAGCAGCTTAGATGGGTCGCCTAGCGGGTTTAGCTCCTACAATGAGCAGTTCTTC.

The V gene is TRBV4-3, the J gene TRBJ2-5; no clear D gene. The DNA matches TRBJ2-7 better at its end, which makes the J call doubtful. The germline V gene encodes CDR1 LGHNA and CDR2 YSLEER. This CDR3 is 13 amino acids long. The CDR3 bases are TGCGCCAGCAGCCAAGGGTCCCTTGGCGAGCAGTACTTC. Its protein is CASSQGSLGEQYF.